This is a list of T cell receptor beta chains from one sample in a study of T cell responses to AZD1222 COVID-19 vaccine. Sequencing was performed with immunoSEQ multiplex PCR; in TCRdb, only in-frame clones are kept and a portion is missing. The data show around 95,000 clones, with approximately 89% seen just once and 4% to 5% held by the top ten. The sequencing used peripheral blood, collected on day 0 of MenACWY control vaccination. Every receptor here comes from an adult in good health. CDR3s include the opening cysteine and the closing phenylalanine or tryptophan.

TRBV14	TRBJ1-1	14	CASSFDRVGTEAFF
TRBV6-6	TRBJ1-1	13	CASSRGENTEAFF
TRBV5-1	TRBJ1-2	12	CASSPAGDGYTF
TRBV4-2	TRBJ2-3	17	CASSQDSSSGNTDTQYF
TRBV5-6	TRBJ2-7	14	CASFTGGPHGEQYF
TRBV5-4	TRBJ1-3	14	CASSLQDGGNTIYF
TRBV5-1	TRBJ1-2	17	CASSLRTGLGENYGYTF
TRBV29-1	TRBJ2-7	15	CSVEDRNRGIYEQYF
TRBV5-5	TRBJ1-5	14	CASSLGTLNQPQHF
TRBV28	TRBJ1-1	12	CASSSPNTEAFF
TRBV20-1	TRBJ1-1	11	CSAGGDTEAFF
TRBV5-1	TRBJ2-7	12	CASSLEGYEQYF
TRBV6-4	TRBJ2-7	15	CASSDNEKGPYEQYF
TRBV7-9	TRBJ2-2	16	CASSRTGGVNTGELFF
TRBV3-1/TRBV3-2	TRBJ1-4	17	CASSPLVGGPTNEKLFF
TRBV27	TRBJ2-6	14	CASSMTGGTNVLTF
TRBV19	TRBJ1-3	14	CASSMSSSGNTIYF
TRBV13	TRBJ2-7	14	CASSHRGGSYEQYF
TRBV5-4	TRBJ1-3	14	CASSPTPLGNTIYF
TRBV18	TRBJ1-1	15	CASSRELTMNTEAFF
TRBV11-1	TRBJ2-1	16	CASSPARRARWNEQFF
TRBV11-2	TRBJ2-7	14	CASSLELARHEQYF
TRBV28	TRBJ2-7	18	CASSLPPGRRASDNEQYF
TRBV11-3	TRBJ2-2	13	CASSLGSGGELFF
TRBV7-2	TRBJ2-7	15	CASSVTSDSSYEQYF
TRBV29-1	TRBJ2-7	11	CSVGTAYEQYF
TRBV7-9	TRBJ1-6	14	CASSSGTVNSPLHF
TRBV7-9	TRBJ1-1	15	CASSGGQTLNTEAFF
TRBV5-5	TRBJ2-2	16	CASSLSAGPNTGELFF
TRBV19	TRBJ2-5	15	CASQIGGSEQETQYF
TRBV2	TRBJ1-2	12	CARGDRGNGYTF
TRBV5-4	TRBJ1-2	17	CASSPGSLGGRNYGYTF
TRBV5-1	TRBJ2-7	16	CASSPHGTGGMGEQYF
TRBV5-4	TRBJ1-1	15	CASSLGRGRSAEAFF
TRBV7-2	TRBJ2-5	15	CASSLSGWGSETQYF
TRBV10-3	TRBJ1-5	14	CAISDVQGDQPQHF
TRBV28	TRBJ1-3	14	CASNLRGAGNTIYF
TRBV14	TRBJ1-6	15	CASSQEGIRGSPLHF
TRBV29-1	TRBJ2-5	13	CSVDRGWGETQYF
TRBV7-8	TRBJ2-2	15	CASSFRRANTGELFF
TRBV7-5	TRBJ2-7	18	CARTTTAAGSNRAYEQYF
TRBV28	TRBJ1-1	14	CASSRRGRHTEAFF
TRBV11-2	TRBJ1-5	15	CASSLGRSSNQPQHF
TRBV30	TRBJ1-1	14	CAWSGTGRDTEAFF
TRBV5-8	TRBJ1-3	16	CASSLGVTGYGNTIYF
TRBV7-2	TRBJ2-5	15	CASSSNQGWQETQYF
TRBV19	TRBJ2-5	12	CAVSAGMETQYF
TRBV5-1	TRBJ2-2	18	CASSFTGLGRFSTGELFF